This TCR beta chain was sequenced during a study of T cells after yellow fever vaccination. Germline CDR1 and CDR2: SGHNT and YYREEE (reference sequence). The CDR3 consists of 15 residues. Trimming removed 0 bases at V and 6 bases at J, with 16 bases between. TCRdb re-called the 5' RACE reads with MiXCR, one entry per CDR3 protein. The profile shows roughly 340,000 distinct CDR3 sequences, 8.7% of them singletons. This receptor was identified in a man in his late teens or twenties who received the YFV17D yellow fever vaccine. This specimen consisted of PBMCs, obtained on the day of the first yellow fever vaccination. The rearrangement joins TRBV5-4 to TRBJ2-7; tentative D call: TRBD2 (7 bases). CDR3: CASSLVTGGVSEQYV. Here the CDR3 DNA reads TGTGCCAGCAGCTTGGTTACGGGGGGCGTTTCCGAGCAGTACGTC.